Below, 2 T cell receptor beta chains from the same sample are listed, as sequenced in a study of blood T cell repertoires in COVID-19 (dated by TCRdb to 2018 to 2020). Receptor amplification or capture employed the immunoSEQ multiplex PCR assay. Drawn from immuneACCESS, this table holds only the in-frame rearrangements with V and J called that TCRdb kept. Clones are partly lost; checked studies trace under half to an unresolved V gene and leave the rest unexplained. The sample contains a few hundred thousand clones, more than 80% of them found a single time. The top ten clonotypes cover around 3% of the sample. Input material: peripheral blood. All receptors derive from a woman in her 30s with active or convalescent COVID-19.

The chain joins TRBV7-2 to TRBJ1-1; 8 bases are a match to TRBD1. The CDR3 is 15 residues long. CDR1 and CDR2 from the germline V gene are SGHTA and FQGNSA. With V trimmed by 1 base and J by 2 bases, 3 bases remained unmatched. In nucleotides, the CDR3 is TGTGCCAGCAGCTTAGACGGACAGGGCAACACTGAAGCTTTCTTT. Amino acids: CASSLDGQGNTEAFF.

This clone was seen just once. The rearrangement links TRBV5-1 to TRBJ1-1, with D possibly being TRBD1 (6 bases). Germline values: CDR1 SGHRS, CDR2 YFSETQ. V dropped 0 bases and J dropped 4 bases, with 10 bases sitting between them. This CDR3 comprises 14 residues. The CDR3 region is CASSLEQGVTEAFF. The CDR3 region has the DNA TGCGCCAGCAGCTTGGAACAGGGTGTCACTGAAGCTTTCTTT. Supplemented by reference TRBV5-1 and TRBJ1-1, the full variable domain reads KAGVTQTPRYLIKTRGQQVTLSCSPISGHRSVSWYQQTPGQGLQFLFEYFSETQRNKGNFPGRFSGRQFSNSRSEMNVSTLELGDSALYLCASSLEQGVTEAFFGQGTRLTVV.